Presented here are 27 T cell receptor beta chains from one specimen sequenced in a study of Graves' ophthalmopathy and Graves' hyperthyroidism. Amplified TCR beta CDR3 regions were obtained using RNA transcripts as template. First-round RT-PCR relied on HTBI primers, and a second-round multiplex PCR came next. TCRdb ran MiXCR on the multiplex PCR reads and lists one entry per CDR3 protein. Found here are hundreds of thousands of distinct CDR3 sequences, more than 40% of them singletons; the top ten hold 3.3%. Sequencing was carried out using peripheral blood. The receptors here all came from an adult man with Graves' ophthalmopathy.

In its sample, this clonotype was seen many times. The chain has TRBV20-1 and TRBJ2-5; 7 bases fit TRBD2. The CDR3 contains 14 residues. Looked up from germline, CDR1 is DFQATT and CDR2 is SNEGSKA (reference sequence). With 5 bases clipped from V and 5 bases from J, the junction kept 11 bases outside the gene matches. The DNA of the CDR3 is TGCAGTGCTGGCCTAGGGGCGGGGGTTGAGACCCAGTACTTC. It codes for CSAGLGAGVETQYF.

The chain has TRBV19 and TRBJ2-3; TRBD1 might be the D (6 bases). Looked up from germline, CDR1 is LNHDA and CDR2 is SQIVND (reference sequence). Trimming pared 7 bases from V and 2 bases from J, leaving 19 bases between. The length of the CDR3 is 16 residues. As DNA, the CDR3 is TGTGCCAGTAAGCACCGGGACAAGAAGGTCACAGATACGCAGTATTTT. It encodes CASKHRDKKVTDTQYF.

This clonotype was counted a few times. The V and J genes are TRBV4-1 and TRBJ2-7; 11 bases map to TRBD2. The CDR3 consists of 15 residues. The ends lost 7 bases at V and 2 bases at J; junction bases unmatched: 7. CDR1 is MGHRA, CDR2 YSYEKL, per germline. The CDR3 DNA sequence: TGCGCCAGCAAACCTTCTAGCGGGAGGACCTACGAGCAGTACTTC. It yields the protein CASKPSSGRTYEQYF.

J is TRBJ2-7 and V is TRBV6-2 or TRBV6-3; possibly TRBD1 for D (6 bases). CDR1 and CDR2 (germline): MNHEY, SVGEGT. The length of the CDR3 is 14 residues. V lost 7 bases, J lost 0 bases, and 13 bases lay in between. The CDR3 DNA follows: TGTGCCAGCACCGGACAGCTGCCCTCCTACGAGCAGTACTTC. Protein product: CASTGQLPSYEQYF.

This chain connects TRBV4-1 to TRBJ1-2; 8 bases map to TRBD1. J lost 2 bases, V lost 4 bases, and 9 bases had no gene match. CDR3 length: 16 amino acids. Germline V lookup: CDR1 MGHRA, CDR2 YSYEKL. Here the CDR3 DNA reads TGCGCCAGCAGCCGAACACCGGGACAGGAGAACTATGGCTACACCTTC. Translation gives CASSRTPGQENYGYTF.

For this clonotype: A read error may explain this, as a much larger clone is one base away. The genes are TRBV4-1 and TRBJ1-2; TRBD1 might be the D (5 bases). Germline CDR1 is MGHRA and CDR2 is YSYEKL. The CDR3 is 15 residues long. CDR3 loop: CASSQDAVGDYGHTF. In nucleotides, the CDR3 is TGCGCCAGCAGCCAAGATGCGGTAGGGGACTATGGCCACACCTTC.

The J gene is TRBJ1-2, the V gene TRBV10-3; 9 bases align to TRBD1. Germline assignment: CDR1 ENHRY and CDR2 SYGVKD. The trim removed 2 bases at V and 6 bases at J, leaving 10 bases unmatched. This CDR3 has 16 residues. The CDR3, as DNA: TGTGCCATCAGTGAGAGCGGACAGGGGAGGGGAGATGGCTACACCTTC. This encodes CAISESGQGRGDGYTF.

This clonotype was seen only a few times. V and J are TRBV25-1 and TRBJ1-2, with no clear D. Germline CDR1 reads MGHDK; CDR2 reads SYGVNS. This CDR3 region has 13 residues. V was trimmed by 11 bases and J by 3 bases, leaving 16 bases between them. As DNA, the CDR3 is TGTGCCTGGAGCGCTACAGATTACTATGGCTACACCTTC. Its protein is CAWSATDYYGYTF.

The genes are TRBV11-2 and TRBJ2-7, with TRBD1 matching over 8 bases. With V trimmed by 3 bases and J by 0 bases, 4 bases remained unmatched. Germline V gene lookup returns CDR1 SGHAT and CDR2 FQNNGV. The CDR3 length is 15 residues. The DNA for the CDR3 is TGTGCCAGCAGCTTGACAGGGGACCACTCCTACGAGCAGTACTTC. Translating gives CASSLTGDHSYEQYF.

This clonotype was counted many times. This chain connects TRBV29-1 to TRBJ1-2, with a weak D call TRBD1 (6 bases). Germline CDR1 reads SQVTM; CDR2 reads ANQGSEA. The CDR3 spans 13 residues. Trimming removed 4 bases from V and 0 bases from J, with 9 bases in between. The CDR3: CSVARDTNYGYTF. The CDR3 bases are TGCAGCGTTGCTAGGGACACTAACTATGGCTACACCTTC. Full variable domain (remainder filled in from reference TRBV29-1 and TRBJ1-2): SAVISQKPSRDICQRGTSLTIQCQVDSQVTMMFWYRQQPGQSLTLIATANQGSEATYESGFVIDKFPISRPNLTFSTLTVSNMSPEDSSIYLCSVARDTNYGYTFGSGTRLTVV.

The rearrangement links TRBV9 to TRBJ1-1; the D gene is possibly TRBD1 (6 bases). V gave up 4 bases and J gave up 6 bases, with 19 bases separating them. The germline CDR1 and CDR2 sequences are SGDLS and YYNGEE. The CDR3 covers 15 residues. DNA for the CDR3: TGTGCCAGCAGCCCGACAGGAGACAAGGTCGCTGAAGCTTTCTTT. Translated, it gives CASSPTGDKVAEAFF.

The chain employs TRBV7-9 and TRBJ2-5; D might be TRBD1 (5 bases). This CDR3 comprises 11 residues. Germline V lookup: CDR1 SEHNR, CDR2 FQNEAQ (reference sequence). V lost 1 base, J lost 10 bases, and 7 bases lay in between. CDR3 nucleotide sequence: TGTGCCAGCAGCTTAGAGGGGAACCAGTACTTC. The encoded protein is CASSLEGNQYF. The whole variable domain, remainder taken from reference TRBV7-9 and TRBJ2-5, is DTGVSQNPRHKITKRGQNVTFRCDPISEHNRLYWYRQTLGQGPEFLTYFQNEAQLEKSRLLSDRFSAERPKGSFSTLEIQRTEQGDSAMYLCASSLEGNQYFGPGTRLLVL.

In regard to this clonotype: The junction does not match germline at one end; this may be a read error. V gene TRBV29-1 combines with J gene TRBJ1-2; D remains ambiguous. The CDR3 is made up of 11 amino acids. CDR1 is SQVTM, CDR2 ANQGSEA, per germline. CDR3 protein: CSAEGARVAIF. The CDR3 DNA follows: TGCAGCGCCGAGGGAGCGAGGGTCGCAATCTTC. Drawing the rest from reference TRBV29-1 and TRBJ1-2, the complete variable domain is SAVISQKPSRDICQRGTSLTIQCQVDSQVTMMFWYRQQPGQSLTLIATANQGSEATYESGFVIDKFPISRPNLTFSTLTVSNMSPEDSSIYLCSAEGARVAIFGSGTRLTVV.

V and J are TRBV29-1 and TRBJ1-2; the D gene is possibly TRBD1 (5 bases). Germline loops: CDR1 SQVTM, CDR2 ANQGSEA. Trimming cost V 8 bases and J 2 bases, with 18 bases left between them. The CDR3 totals 14 residues. CDR3 protein: CSLDQAGYNYGYTF. The DNA for the CDR3 is TGCAGCTTGGATCAGGCAGGGTACAACTATGGCTACACCTTC. Looking up the rest from reference TRBV29-1 and TRBJ1-2 gives the full variable domain: SAVISQKPSRDICQRGTSLTIQCQVDSQVTMMFWYRQQPGQSLTLIATANQGSEATYESGFVIDKFPISRPNLTFSTLTVSNMSPEDSSIYLCSLDQAGYNYGYTFGSGTRLTVV.

For this clonotype: A read error may be the cause here, since a much bigger clone is one base away. The J gene is TRBJ2-7, the V gene TRBV2; no clear D. CDR1 SNHLY and CDR2 FYNNEI come from the germline V gene. Trimming left V 3 bases short and J 1 base short, with 7 bases between. CDR3 length: 13 amino acids. CDR3: CASSETRSYEQYF. The DNA for the CDR3 is TGTGCCAGCAGTGAGACCCGTTCCTACGAGCAGTACTTC.

This clonotype came up many times. This rearrangement joins TRBV10-3 to TRBJ1-1; TRBD1 agrees at 9 bases. The CDR3 length is 17 residues. The germline CDR1 and CDR2 sequences are ENHRY and SYGVKD. V gave up 8 bases and J gave up 4 bases; unmatched junction bases: 17. CDR3 residues: CAISEGGTGTMVTEAFF. The CDR3 DNA follows: TGTGCCATCTCGGAAGGAGGGACAGGGACGATGGTCACTGAAGCTTTCTTT.

This clonotype has at least ten counts. CDR3 sequence (DNA): TGCAGCGTTAGGAGCGGTAGCAATCAGCCCCAGCATTTT. Translated: CSVRSGSNQPQHF. The J gene is TRBJ1-5, the V gene TRBV29-1; no clear D. The CDR3 contains 13 residues. V was shortened by 5 bases and J by 0 bases, with 8 bases between the two germline ends. The germline gives CDR1 SQVTM, CDR2 ANQGSEA.

The chain couples TRBV7-2 to TRBJ2-5; D is ambiguous. The end of the DNA fits TRBJ2-4 better, so the J call may be wrong. Germline CDR1 reads SGHTA; CDR2 reads FQGNSA. CDR3 length: 17 amino acids. CDR3 sequence: CASSLARWAVAKNIQYF. The CDR3 DNA sequence: TGTGCCAGCAGCTTAGCAAGGTGGGCCGTAGCCAAAAACATTCAGTACTTC.

This clonotype was found many times. This rearrangement joins TRBV19 to TRBJ1-2, with 8 nucleotides matching TRBD1. The germline V gene has CDR1 LNHDA and CDR2 SQIVND (reference sequence). The CDR3 is made up of 16 amino acids. J gave up 4 bases and V 7 bases, and 14 bases lay outside the gene matches. CDR3 region: CASTRAGDRPTYGYTF. Written as DNA, the CDR3 is TGTGCCAGTACCAGGGCTGGGGACAGGCCGACCTATGGCTACACCTTC.

The rearrangement uses TRBV5-5 and TRBJ2-3; D call uncertain. Trimming took off 1 base at V and 1 base at J, with 10 bases between the two ends. Germline loops: CDR1 SGHKS, CDR2 YYEKEE (reference sequence). The CDR3 covers 15 residues. For the CDR3, the DNA is TGTGCCAGCAGCTTGTTCTGGGTAGGCACAGATACGCAGTATTTT. Encoded protein: CASSLFWVGTDTQYF.

This clonotype has a single count. This chain connects TRBV7-9 to TRBJ1-5; TRBD1 agrees at 8 bases. Germline loops: CDR1 SEHNR, CDR2 FQNEAQ (reference sequence). The CDR3 covers 14 residues. Trimming took 6 bases from V and 8 from J; bases not matched to a gene: 9. The CDR3 spells CASSEVYRGEPQHF. The CDR3 bases are TGTGCCAGCAGTGAGGTTTACAGGGGGGAGCCCCAGCATTTT.

There are a few counts of this clonotype. The chain carries TRBV10-3 and TRBJ2-3; D is ambiguous. Trimming removed 1 base at V and 4 bases at J, with 15 bases between. In germline, CDR1 is ENHRY, CDR2 SYGVKD. The CDR3 extends over 16 amino acids. This chain's CDR3 is CAISEFGSPAADTQYF. CDR3 nucleotides: TGTGCCATCAGTGAGTTCGGCTCTCCGGCCGCAGATACGCAGTATTTT.

Many counts were recorded for this clonotype. CDR3 loop: CAISDASGGQETQYF. CDR3 in DNA: TGTGCCATCAGTGACGCTAGCGGGGGGCAAGAGACCCAGTACTTC. The chain carries TRBV10-3 and TRBJ2-5; TRBD2 matches at 11 bases. V dropped 3 bases and J dropped 2; count of bases not matched to a gene: 2. The CDR3 is made up of 15 amino acids. Germline V lookup: CDR1 ENHRY, CDR2 SYGVKD.

The chain links TRBV5-4 to TRBJ2-7, with D maybe TRBD1 (5 bases). Trimming took 4 bases from V and 5 from J, leaving 13 bases between them. This CDR3 contains 13 residues. CDR1 and CDR2 (germline): SGHNT, YYREEE (reference sequence). The CDR3 sequence is CASSVQGKDEQYF. The DNA of the CDR3 is TGTGCCAGCAGCGTTCAGGGAAAGGACGAGCAGTACTTC.

This clonotype appeared a single time. The junction and the germline gene differ at one end; a read error may be behind it. The rearrangement links TRBV5-1 to TRBJ1-1; D is unclear. The CDR3 runs 14 residues. Germline V gives CDR1 SGHRS, CDR2 YFSETQ. The CDR3 loop reads CASRSGFGNTEASF. The CDR3 DNA reads TGCGCCAGCAGGTCTGGTTTTGGGAACACTGAAGCTTCCTTT.

This chain links TRBV9 with TRBJ2-6, with D perhaps TRBD1 or TRBD2 (7 bases each). Germline V gene sequence: CDR1 SGDLS, CDR2 YYNGEE. Trimming took off 4 bases at V and 1 base at J, with 18 bases between the two ends. The CDR3 runs 18 residues. CDR3 residues: CASSTSTGTTSGANVLTF. CDR3 bases: TGTGCCAGCAGCACCTCGACAGGGACTACGTCTGGGGCCAACGTCCTGACTTTC.

The V and J genes are TRBV12-3 or TRBV12-4 and TRBJ1-6; a possible D gene is TRBD1 (5 bases). This CDR3 is built from 14 residues. V dropped 6 bases and J dropped 9 bases, with 15 bases sitting between them. The CDR3 here is CASSLPGTSSPLHF. As DNA, the CDR3 is TGTGCCAGCAGCCTCCCCGGGACGAGTTCACCCCTCCACTTT.